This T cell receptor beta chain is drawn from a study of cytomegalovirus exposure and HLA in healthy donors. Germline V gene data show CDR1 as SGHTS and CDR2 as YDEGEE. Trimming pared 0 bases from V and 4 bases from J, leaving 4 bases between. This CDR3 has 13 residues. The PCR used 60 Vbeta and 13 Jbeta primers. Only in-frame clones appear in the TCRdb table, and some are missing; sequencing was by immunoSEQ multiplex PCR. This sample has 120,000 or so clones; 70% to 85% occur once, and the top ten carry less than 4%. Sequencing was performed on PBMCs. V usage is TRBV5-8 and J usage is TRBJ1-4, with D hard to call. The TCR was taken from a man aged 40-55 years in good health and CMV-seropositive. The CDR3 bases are TGTGCCAGCAGCTTGGTGCGTAATGAAAAACTGTTTTTT. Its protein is CASSLVRNEKLFF.